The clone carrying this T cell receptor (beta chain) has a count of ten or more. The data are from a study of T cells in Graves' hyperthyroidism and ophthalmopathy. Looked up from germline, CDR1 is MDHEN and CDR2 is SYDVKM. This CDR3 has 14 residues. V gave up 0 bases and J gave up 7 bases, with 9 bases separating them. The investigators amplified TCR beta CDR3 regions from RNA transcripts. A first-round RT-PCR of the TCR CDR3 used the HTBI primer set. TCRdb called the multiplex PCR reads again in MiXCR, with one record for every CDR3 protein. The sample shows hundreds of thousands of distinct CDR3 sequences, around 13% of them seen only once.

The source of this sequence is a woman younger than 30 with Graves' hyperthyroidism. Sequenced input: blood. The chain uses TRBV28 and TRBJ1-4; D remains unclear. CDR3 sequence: CASSLWTLGEKLFF. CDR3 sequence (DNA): TGTGCCAGCAGTTTATGGACATTGGGTGAAAAACTGTTTTTT.